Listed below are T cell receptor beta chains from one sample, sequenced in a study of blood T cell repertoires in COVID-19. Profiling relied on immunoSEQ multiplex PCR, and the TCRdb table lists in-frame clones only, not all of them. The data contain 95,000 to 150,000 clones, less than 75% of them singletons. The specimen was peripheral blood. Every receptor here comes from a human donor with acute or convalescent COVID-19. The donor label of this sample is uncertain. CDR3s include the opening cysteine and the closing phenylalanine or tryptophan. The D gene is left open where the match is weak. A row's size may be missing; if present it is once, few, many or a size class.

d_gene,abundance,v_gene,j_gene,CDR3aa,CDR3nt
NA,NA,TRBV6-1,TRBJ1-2,CASSDHQGTLNYGYTF,TGTGCCAGCAGTGATCATCAGGGGACGCTAAACTATGGCTACACCTTC
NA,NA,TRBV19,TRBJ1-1,CASSIGLTNTEAFF,TGTGCCAGTAGTATTGGGCTGACGAACACTGAAGCTTTCTTT
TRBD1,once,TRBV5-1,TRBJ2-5,CASSTDRGGEGETQYF,TGCGCCAGCAGCACCGACAGGGGTGGTGAGGGAGAGACCCAGTACTTC
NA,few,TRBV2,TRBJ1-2,CASGGTANGYTF,TGTGCCAGCGGGGGGACGGCAAATGGCTACACCTTC
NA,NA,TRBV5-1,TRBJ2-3,CASTSGVDTQYF,TGCGCCAGCACGTCGGGGGTGGATACGCAGTATTTT
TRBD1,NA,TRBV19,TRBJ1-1,CASRRQGVTTEAFF,TGTGCCAGTAGACGACAGGGGGTTACCACTGAAGCTTTCTTT
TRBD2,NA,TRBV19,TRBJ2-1,CASSSPGLAGFNEQFF,TGTGCCAGTAGTTCTCCGGGACTAGCGGGTTTCAATGAGCAGTTCTTC
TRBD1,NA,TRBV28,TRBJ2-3,CASAVWDRGTDTQYF,TGTGCCAGCGCAGTTTGGGACAGGGGAACAGATACGCAGTATTTT
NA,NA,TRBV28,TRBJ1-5,CASSLEGFNQPQHF,TGTGCCAGCAGCTTGGAGGGATTCAATCAGCCCCAGCATTTT
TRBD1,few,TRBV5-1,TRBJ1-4,CASSESGTGDEKLFF,TGCGCCAGCAGCGAATCCGGGACAGGGGACGAAAAACTGTTTTTT
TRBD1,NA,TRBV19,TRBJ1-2,CASNAMQGDGYTF,TGTGCCAGTAATGCGATGCAGGGGGATGGCTACACCTTC
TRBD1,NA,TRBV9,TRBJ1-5,CASSRQGGGNQPQHF,TGTGCCAGCAGTCGACAGGGTGGAGGCAATCAGCCCCAGCATTTT
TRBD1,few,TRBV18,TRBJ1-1,CASSGETGSTEAFF,TGTGCCAGCTCAGGAGAGACAGGGAGCACTGAAGCTTTCTTT
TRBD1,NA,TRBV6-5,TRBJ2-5,CASRKGAVKETQYF,TGTGCCAGCAGAAAGGGGGCGGTCAAAGAGACCCAGTACTTC